These 23 T cell receptor beta chains were sequenced from one sample in a study of early T cells in non-severe SARS-CoV-2 infection. TCRdb re-called the 5' RACE reads through MiXCR, storing one row per CDR3 protein. The table has 75,000 to 80,000 distinct CDR3 sequences, about 11% seen once. Material: whole blood, obtained at baseline. The receptors were sampled from an adult who was a healthcare worker with PCR-confirmed SARS-CoV-2 infection or an uninfected control (not recorded which).

The sample holds a few counts of this clonotype. The chain uses TRBV7-2 and TRBJ2-1; D gene uncertain. The CDR3 contains 14 residues. V was pared by 1 base and J by 3 bases, with 7 bases between. CDR1 is SGHTA and CDR2 is FQGNSA in the germline V gene. The CDR3 sequence is CASSLGAYYNEQFF. DNA for the CDR3: TGTGCCAGCAGCTTAGGGGCGTACTACAATGAGCAGTTCTTC.

This clonotype was seen at least ten times. V and J are TRBV14 and TRBJ2-2; D gene unclear. Germline CDR1 reads SGHDN; CDR2 reads FVKESK. The CDR3 is 15 residues long. V gave up 1 base and J gave up 4 bases, with 10 bases separating them. CDR3 amino acids: CASSQGGWGTGELFF. CDR3 DNA: TGTGCCAGCAGCCAAGGAGGTTGGGGCACCGGGGAGCTGTTTTTT.

Of note for this clonotype: A read error may be the cause here, since a much bigger clone is one base away. The rearrangement links TRBV18 to TRBJ1-1, with TRBD1 matching 9 bases. This CDR3 has 17 amino acids. The germline V gene has CDR1 KGHSH and CDR2 LQKENI. The chain's CDR3 is CASAQTGGMSLNAEAFF. CDR3 DNA: TGTGCCAGCGCACAGACAGGGGGGATGAGTTTGAACGCTGAAGCTTTCTTT.

This clonotype was counted between two and nine times. V gene TRBV28 combines with J gene TRBJ1-5; 7 bases map to TRBD1. CDR1 is MDHEN, CDR2 SYDVKM, per germline. This CDR3 contains 14 residues. With 10 bases clipped from V and 6 bases from J, the junction kept 12 bases outside the gene matches. The CDR3 spells CATVRAGGGQPQHF. The CDR3 bases are TGTGCCACCGTCCGGGCAGGGGGAGGTCAGCCCCAGCATTTT. The full variable domain, in which reference TRBV28 and TRBJ1-5 provide the parts outside the CDR3, is DVKVTQSSRYLVKRTGEKVFLECVQDMDHENMFWYRQDPGLGLRLIYFSYDVKMKEKGDIPEGYSVSREKKERFSLILESASTNQTSMYLCATVRAGGGQPQHFGDGTRLSIL.

The sample holds many counts of this clonotype. The chain uses TRBV5-1 and TRBJ2-3; weak D call: TRBD2 (5 bases). This CDR3 is 15 amino acids long. V lost 0 bases and J 2 bases, leaving 10 bases between the germline ends. Germline loops: CDR1 SGHRS, CDR2 YFSETQ. The CDR3 nucleotides read TGCGCCAGCAGCTTGGTGGGAGCTACCACAGATACGCAGTATTTT. It is translated as CASSLVGATTDTQYF.

This clonotype was recorded a few times. The chain couples TRBV4-1 to TRBJ2-1; weak D call: TRBD1 (5 bases). Deletions cut 3 bases from V and 7 bases from J, with 22 bases between. This CDR3 is built from 17 residues. Germline V gene sequence: CDR1 MGHRA, CDR2 YSYEKL. The CDR3: CASSQEPGLGTLNEQFF. As DNA, the CDR3 is TGCGCCAGCAGCCAGGAACCAGGGTTAGGCACCCTGAATGAGCAGTTCTTC.

This clonotype was found many times. The chain combines TRBV3-1 with TRBJ2-7; a possible D gene is TRBD1 (5 bases). V dropped 1 base and J dropped 7 bases, with 8 bases sitting between them. Germline CDR1 LGHDT, CDR2 YNNKEL (reference sequence). The CDR3 length is 12 residues. In DNA form, the CDR3 reads TGTGCCAGCAGCCAAGTCGGACAAGAGCAGTACTTC. Protein sequence: CASSQVGQEQYF.

This clonotype was detected many times. The chain combines TRBV5-4 with TRBJ2-2; a weak D match, TRBD1 (5 bases). Germline V CDR1 and CDR2: SGHNT, YYREEE (reference sequence). CDR3 size: 15 residues. V gave up 1 base and J gave up 1 base, with 8 bases separating them. CDR3 protein: CASSLPTGNTGELFF. CDR3 sequence (DNA): TGTGCCAGCAGCTTGCCAACAGGGAACACCGGGGAGCTGTTTTTT.

This clonotype turned up a few times. The J gene is TRBJ2-3, the V gene TRBV10-3; D not certain. V dropped 5 bases and J dropped 4 bases, with 10 bases sitting between them. The length of the CDR3 is 13 residues. Looked up from germline, CDR1 is ENHRY and CDR2 is SYGVKD. CDR3 residues: CAISPAGADTQYF. As DNA, the CDR3 is TGTGCCATCAGTCCTGCTGGGGCAGATACGCAGTATTTT.

This rearrangement joins TRBV20-1 to TRBJ2-3; 8 nucleotides agree with TRBD2. Germline assignment: CDR1 DFQATT and CDR2 SNEGSKA (reference sequence). This CDR3 region has 16 residues. After removal of 5 bases from V and 5 bases from J, the junction contained 15 bases not matched to a gene. The CDR3 DNA sequence: TGCAGTGCTGGGGACGACAGCGGGGGCCGGGGAGATACGCAGTATTTT. It yields the protein CSAGDDSGGRGDTQYF.

This clonotype has just a few counts. The gene calls are TRBV11-2 and TRBJ1-3; D unresolved. Trimming stripped 1 base from V and 4 bases from J, with 14 bases between. Germline V gene sequence: CDR1 SGHAT, CDR2 FQNNGV. The CDR3 runs to 16 residues. Here the CDR3 reads CASSLVRSSNGNTIYF. For the CDR3, the DNA is TGTGCCAGCAGCTTAGTTCGAAGCTCTAACGGAAACACCATATATTTT.

This clonotype has a count of ten or more. The V gene is TRBV5-1, the J gene TRBJ1-1, with TRBD1 as a possible D gene (5 bases). The V gene lost 3 bases and the J gene lost 0 bases, with 6 bases spanning the gap. Germline CDR1 SGHRS, CDR2 YFSETQ. The CDR3 loop spans 13 amino acids. The CDR3 is CASSWGLNTEAFF. The CDR3 DNA reads TGCGCCAGCAGCTGGGGCCTGAACACTGAAGCTTTCTTT.

This chain connects TRBV10-3 to TRBJ2-7; D gene ambiguous. The CDR3 length is 14 residues. Germline CDR1 ENHRY, CDR2 SYGVKD. V was cut by 4 bases and J by 7 bases, with 17 bases left in between. CDR3 in DNA: TGTGCCATCAGTGGCGAATCCCCGCCTCGGGAGCAGTACTTC. Encoded protein: CAISGESPPREQYF.

This clonotype was seen more than once but under ten times. J is TRBJ1-2 and V is TRBV19; 7 nucleotides agree with TRBD1. The CDR3 has 15 amino acids. Germline CDR1 LNHDA, CDR2 SQIVND (reference sequence). V shed 5 bases, J shed 5 bases, and the junction held 11 bases outside the gene matches. The CDR3 region is CASSHQRQGKYGYTF. The CDR3, as DNA: TGTGCCAGTAGTCACCAGAGACAGGGAAAATATGGCTACACCTTC.

This clonotype has a count of ten or more. The J gene is TRBJ1-2, the V gene TRBV7-9; D not certain. The CDR3 has 15 residues. V was clipped by 8 bases and J by 0 bases, with 16 bases between them. Germline V gives CDR1 SEHNR, CDR2 FQNEAQ (reference sequence). The CDR3 region is CASGPSTLSNYGYTF. In DNA form, the CDR3 reads TGTGCCAGCGGCCCCTCGACATTATCTAACTATGGCTACACCTTC.

This clonotype was detected only a few times. V is TRBV7-2 and J is TRBJ2-7, with D possibly called TRBD1 or TRBD2 (5 bases each). The germline CDR1 and CDR2 sequences are SGHTA and FQGNSA. V was clipped by 2 bases and J by 6 bases, with 11 bases between them. The CDR3 loop spans 13 amino acids. Here the CDR3 DNA reads TGTGCCAGCAGCTTATATAGGGGACCCGAGCAGTACTTC. Translating gives CASSLYRGPEQYF.

V usage is TRBV19 and J usage is TRBJ1-5, with D possibly TRBD1 on 6 matching bases. Germline loops: CDR1 LNHDA, CDR2 SQIVND (reference sequence). The CDR3 length is 15 residues. Trimming shortened V by 2 bases and J by 2 bases, and 10 bases separated the two germline ends. CDR3 coding DNA: TGTGCCAGTAGTATATTTGGGGGCGGCAATCAGCCCCAGCATTTT. This encodes CASSIFGGGNQPQHF.

This clonotype was counted ten times or more. V is TRBV29-1 and J is TRBJ2-7; no definite D call. The CDR3 spans 14 residues. Trimming took 4 bases from V and 5 from J, leaving 18 bases between them. CDR1 and CDR2 (germline): SQVTM, ANQGSEA. The CDR3 nucleotides read TGCAGCGTTGCACGGGTTTCCAGTAGGGACGAGCAGTACTTC. Protein product: CSVARVSSRDEQYF.

This clonotype was seen at least ten times. V and J are TRBV18 and TRBJ2-5, with TRBD1 matching over 7 bases. J was trimmed by 4 bases and V by 5 bases; bases with no gene match: 7. The CDR3 is 14 residues long. Germline assignment: CDR1 KGHSH and CDR2 LQKENI. The chain's CDR3 is CASSTSTGSETQYF. Written as DNA, the CDR3 is TGTGCCAGCTCAACGTCGACAGGGTCAGAGACCCAGTACTTC. Variable domain in full (rest from reference TRBV18 and TRBJ2-5): NAGVMQNPRHLVRRRGQEARLRCSPMKGHSHVYWYRQLPEEGLKFMVYLQKENIIDESGMPKERFSAEFPKEGPSILRIQQVVRGDSAAYFCASSTSTGSETQYFGPGTRLLVL.

Ten or more counts support this clonotype. The CDR3 sequence: CASSFIPGTTYEQYF. For the CDR3, the DNA is TGTGCCAGCAGCTTTATCCCCGGGACTACCTACGAGCAGTACTTC. The V call is TRBV11-1, the J call TRBJ2-7, with TRBD2 matching 7 bases. Germline CDR1 is SGHAT and CDR2 is FQDESV (reference sequence). The CDR3 runs to 15 residues. Trimming at V came to 3 bases and at J to 2 bases, leaving 7 bases not matched to a gene.

This clonotype has at least ten counts. The chain couples TRBV9 to TRBJ1-1; possibly TRBD1 for D (5 bases). The CDR3 runs to 15 residues. The germline gives CDR1 SGDLS, CDR2 YYNGEE. V shed 0 bases and J shed 4 bases, with 13 bases lying between them. The CDR3 spells CASSVDGAKSTEAFF. The CDR3 DNA sequence: TGTGCCAGCAGCGTAGACGGGGCAAAAAGCACTGAAGCTTTCTTT.

This clonotype turned up a few times. This chain joins TRBV2 and TRBJ2-1; weak D call: TRBD1 (5 bases). The CDR3 runs 12 residues. Germline CDR1 and CDR2: SNHLY and FYNNEI. V dropped 4 bases and J dropped 7 bases, with 8 bases sitting between them. Written as DNA, the CDR3 is TGTGCCAGCAGTGTAAGGGGAAATGAGCAGTTCTTC. Translated: CASSVRGNEQFF. The full variable domain, its missing parts supplied by reference TRBV2 and TRBJ2-1, is EPEVTQTPSHQVTQMGQEVILRCVPISNHLYFYWYRQILGQKVEFLVSFYNNEISEKSEIFDDQFSVERPDGSNFTLKIRSTKLEDSAMYFCASSVRGNEQFFGPGTRLTVL.

This clonotype has a handful of counts. The chain combines TRBV12-3 or TRBV12-4 with TRBJ1-1, with unresolved D. The CDR3 totals 11 residues. V was cut by 5 bases and J by 8 bases, with 9 bases left in between. This CDR3 reads CASSRMGEAFF. Here the CDR3 DNA reads TGTGCCAGCAGTCGTATGGGAGAAGCTTTCTTT.